This TCR beta chain was sequenced in a study of cytomegalovirus exposure and HLA in healthy donors (dated by TCRdb to 2016 to 2017). The study in broad terms: In an earlier analysis of about 560 of the donors, under 300 Gb of sequence data and about 110 million unique TCR beta sequences from roughly 180 million T cells were reported. In addition to the first cohort of several hundred subjects, a separate validation cohort of approximately 130 different subjects was used. HLA typing included class I and class II loci at four-digit resolution. Several DR-DQ haplotypes were treated as single units for association and clustering because of strong linkage in the cohort. The T cell repertoires of several hundred subjects were profiled by immunosequencing and related to cytomegalovirus serostatus. Among roughly 400 genotyped donors of the cohort, an average of approximately 240,000 unique TCR beta nucleotide sequences were sequenced per donor, around a sixth of them non-productive. An early release covering approximately 600 HLA-typed donors comprised 250 to 350 gigabases of sequencing data and tens of millions of unique TCR sequences. To predict cytomegalovirus infection status, the study brought together high-throughput TCR immunosequencing, statistical association of individual TCRs with disease status, and machine learning. An earlier analysis of several hundred of the donors applied high-throughput TCR beta sequencing to assess whether each TCR beta V gene segment acted as functional or pseudogenic. Genome-wide SNP genotypes for about 60% of the roughly 700 donors were used in a later genetic analysis, which treated that subset as a discovery cohort. All discovery cohort repertoires had been generated using a single sequencing platform. A later analysis re-analyzed previously published TCR beta repertoires from 500 to 700 donors and added high-resolution HLA genotyping to study TCR occurrence patterns. Rather than using new phenotypic data, the later analysis identified candidate immune exposures from TCR beta sequences and from how often those sequences occurred across donors. Of the 350 to 450 genotyped donors, less than 90% were placed in the genetic ancestry cluster associated with self-reported Caucasian donors. The study aimed to test whether cataloging public T cell receptors could reveal signatures of past pathogen exposure. Donor age, sex, ethnicity and CMV serostatus were compiled together with the repertoire data. Typing coverage differed by locus: A, B, C, DRB1 and DQB1 were typed in roughly 620-640 donors, DQA1 in roughly 500, DPA1 in around 610, and DPB1 in approximately 450.

What the authors observed across the whole study: A total of roughly 160 TCR beta chains were listed by the study as associated with cytomegalovirus. In vitro tests confirmed that a few of the cytomegalovirus-associated TCR beta chains recognize cytomegalovirus antigens. The classifier was reported to diagnose cytomegalovirus status with high specificity and sensitivity in both the original and validation cohorts. In a later genetic analysis, fewer N-insertions in productive TCRs were reported among donors in an Asian-associated ancestry cluster than the 666-donor mean. A later analysis associated approximately 17,000 TCR beta sequences with specific HLA alleles at a false discovery rate of 0.05. In a later analysis, HLA-associated TCR beta chains showed more clonal expansion and lower generation probabilities than non-associated chains that were equally common. An association between a missense DCLRE1C variant and V-gene and J-gene trimming of TCR beta chains was found in a later genetic analysis and replicated in an independent cohort. The sequencing pipeline was judged likely to have produced a cluster of highly shared sequence variants as a technical artifact. This cohort had only TCR beta chains sequenced, and the lack of alpha or paired-chain data limited which features could be detected. Presence/absence analyses assumed roughly uniform sequencing depth across donors, an assumption that may not hold. About 15 rarely observed V segments, including chromosome 9 orphons, were excluded from the earlier analysis of several hundred of the donors because counts were too low. HLA typing was unavailable for some donors at each locus, so association tests used only the typed subset. Linkage disequilibrium might explain the correlated functional status among segregating V segments, but an unknown experimental factor could not be excluded. According to a later analysis, parvovirus B19, influenza, CMV and Epstein-Barr virus appeared linked to several top co-occurrence clusters. It was suggested by the authors that the approach could potentially be generalized to other disease states and immunological phenotypes. A later analysis found that TCR association rates varied across HLA loci, with DRB1 alleles showing the most associated TCRs and HLA-C alleles the fewest. While some public TCRs were present in many individuals, most TCR sequences turned up only very rarely across donors. The only immune exposure information available for the cohort was CMV serostatus. In an earlier analysis of around 600 of the donors, most TCR beta V segments were observed in productive rearrangements about 90% or about 30% of the time, broadly matching IMGT annotations. When HLA alleles, especially DR and DQ, strongly co-occurred, attributing TCR associations to individual alleles was difficult. A further reported finding was that TCR beta sequences accurately predicted the HLA-A and HLA-B alleles for most subjects in the first cohort. Some IMGT-functional V segments, including TRBV6-2 and TRBV6-3, could not be told apart with the 87-base-pair reads, so those segments were excluded. Most CMV-associated TCR beta chains appeared to be HLA-restricted in a later analysis, and the HLA associations seemed to be driven largely by CMV exposure.

Worth noting for this clone: Its cognate antigen has yet to be identified. Base qualities are missing; no much larger clone stands one base away.

Taken from the germline V gene, the CDR1 and CDR2 loops are SGHRS and YFSETQ. From the cysteine through the phenylalanine, the CDR3 covers 12 amino acids. Of the read, only the CDR3 DNA is kept; its 36 bases are in frame from base 1. Trimming takes 1 base from V and 4 bases from J, and the germline ends sit 6 bases apart. The receptor library was made with the immunoSEQ multiplex PCR assay. The multiplex PCR relied on a mix of 60 forward primers for TCR Vbeta segments and 13 reverse primers for TCR Jbeta segments. The CDR3 region of rearranged TCR beta genes was amplified from genomic DNA by a multiplex PCR assay. Amplified TCR beta libraries were sequenced as 87-base-pair reads on the Illumina HiSeq System. The paper's processing steps were these. Across the roughly 700 repertoires, a later analysis counted 78 million or so unique TCR beta chains, about 10 million of which were shared by at least two donors. Raw reads were error-corrected and collapsed into unique sequences with a nearest-neighbor algorithm that merged closely related sequences to remove PCR and sequencing errors. To assign V, D and J gene segments, CDR3 sequences were aligned to IMGT reference sequences. Each retained sequence needed at least a six-nucleotide match to both a V gene segment and a J gene segment. Rearrangements were classified as productive when the CDR3 lacked stop codons and remained in frame with V and J, and all other rearrangements were classified as non-productive. CDR3 was defined by IMGT convention, running from the second conserved V-encoded cysteine to the conserved J-encoded phenylalanine. The earlier analysis of some 580 of the donors excluded any sequence lacking an unambiguous match to a single V gene segment. In an earlier analysis of several hundred of the donors, a V segment was called functional when productive rearrangements were above 56.7%, and segregating when the standard deviation between donors exceeded 5%. To diagnose cytomegalovirus status from the catalog of TCR beta chain sequences, a statistical classification framework was built. A later analysis assigned V and J genes by comparing TCR nucleotide sequences with IMGT/GENE-DB human TR gene sequences. The TCRdist pipeline was used in a later analysis to assign CDR3 sequences and most-parsimonious VDJ recombination scenarios. In a later analysis, each TCR beta chain was defined by its CDR3 amino acid sequence together with its V-gene family, and reads without a unique V-gene family were excluded. A later analysis removed 550 to 650 highly shared, low-generation-probability nucleotide sequences to deal with suspected cross-contamination and a sequencing artifact. In a later analysis, a clonal expansion index was calculated for each public chain from normalized within-repertoire ranks of inferred template counts. Generation probabilities in a later analysis came from a VDJ recombination model fitted to out-of-frame rearrangements, and those results were checked against IGoR. In a later analysis, TCR-TCR, TCR-HLA and TCR-CMV co-occurrence was scored with hypergeometric tests, and a repertoire-size bias correction was applied to TCR pairs. To estimate false discovery rates, a later analysis permuted the HLA or CMV assignments 20 times. In a later analysis, co-occurring TCRs were grouped using DBSCAN, and TCRdist sequence similarity was added for clustering within HLA-allele-positive subsets. Repertoires with fewer than 30,000 or more than 120,000 public chains were left out of co-occurrence clustering, as were about five repertoires with anomalous nucleotide sharing. This immuneACCESS table, as held by TCRdb, lists in-frame sequences with V and J called but not all clones. Of the missing ones, under half trace to an unresolved V gene in checked studies; the others have no known cause. V and J calls and clone size are those listed in that table; D and trimming were worked out from the DNA. Counted in this sample were about 200,000 clones; approximately 79% of them appeared once. In total, the top ten clones hold approximately 0.22% of the sample.

The cohort comprised 710 or so healthy bone marrow donors. All cohort members were sampled while nominally healthy, although unrecorded immune exposures were likely present. The donor tested CMV seronegative and was one of the 352 seronegative cohort members. Each donor provided a peripheral blood sample, and peripheral blood mononuclear cells were used for TCR beta sequencing. Genomic DNA was extracted from the blood cell samples with the Qiagen DNeasy Blood Extraction Kit. This receptor was obtained from a girl aged 2-15 years in good health and CMV-seronegative. Sample: PBMCs. The V and J segments used are TRBV5-1 and TRBJ2-7, with the D gene too uncertain to name. The CDR3: CASSLSGYEQYF. DNA sequence: TGCGCCAGCAGCTTGTCGGGTTACGAGCAGTACTTC.